The sequence of this T cell receptor (beta chain) was determined in a study of response to subunit inactivated influenza vaccine. From the RT-PCR reads, TCRdb called clonotypes with MiXCR, one entry per CDR3 protein. The data hold roughly 670,000 distinct CDR3 sequences, with 13% to 15% observed a single time. The CDR3 covers 16 residues. Germline V CDR1 and CDR2: SGHRS, YFSETQ. V was cut by 0 bases and J by 3 bases, with 14 bases left in between. Whole-study results and caveats: The authors suggested that every seasonal influenza vaccination recruits few new T cells.

There are many counts of this clonotype. What it recognizes is unknown. This sequence joins TRBV5-1 and TRBJ2-3; D gene ambiguous. Sequences were derived from PBMCs from blood, sampled 14 days before vaccination. The source of this sequence is a man aged 45-60 years who received an inactivated influenza vaccine. CDR3 nucleotides: TGCGCCAGCAGCTTGGGATCGTCCCCGTTTACAGATACGCAGTATTTT. Amino acids: CASSLGSSPFTDTQYF.